This TCR beta chain was sequenced for a study of blood T cell repertoires in COVID-19. As for the study in general: Researchers got acute and convalescent COVID-19 samples from the United States, Italy and Spain. T cells, B-cell-depleted T cells, or PBMCs supplied cDNA or gDNA.

The Seattle patients, enrolled during active infection, were followed longitudinally. As originally analysed: Estimated nucleated cell counts came from reference gene primer amplification. This table comes from immunoSEQ multiplex PCR, and its TCRdb copy is limited to in-frame clones, with some not included. D and trimming come from the DNA, and the V and J calls and clone size come from that table. Of 49,000 or so clones in the sample, approximately 85% were seen once. Germline assignment: CDR1 SGHRS and CDR2 YFSETQ. The junction had 9 bases not matched to a gene; V was cut back by 4 bases and J by 1 base. The CDR3 contains 16 residues. Details on this clone: Within the sample, other DNA sequences also encode this same CDR3.

The receptor's source is a woman of 80 years or more with COVID-19, enrolled during active disease. The chain employs TRBV5-1 and TRBJ2-7, with TRBD1 matching 9 bases. Sequenced sample: peripheral blood. CDR3 coding DNA: TGCGCCAGCAGCCTGGGGACAGGGACCTTATCCTACGAGCAGTACTTC. It is translated as CASSLGTGTLSYEQYF.